Listed below are T cell receptor beta chains from one sample, sequenced in a study of cytomegalovirus exposure and HLA in healthy donors. The assay was immunoSEQ multiplex PCR, and TCRdb's table has in-frame clones only and misses some. The repertoire holds some 130,000 clones, with almost 80% as singletons. Sample: PBMCs. Receptor source: a man aged 18 to 35 in good health and CMV-seronegative. Each CDR3 is given with its conserved first and last residue. A D gene is named only where the DNA matches it firmly. Only part of the rows carry a size: once, few, many, or a class if the clone is expanded.

len	abundance	v_gene	j_gene	d_gene	CDR3aa	CDR3nt
17	.	TRBV10-3	TRBJ2-7	TRBD1	CAISDEKNRDRVYEQYF	TGTGCCATCAGTGACGAGAAAAACCGGGACAGGGTCTACGAGCAGTACTTC
13	.	TRBV9	TRBJ2-7	.	CASSALGGYEQYF	TGTGCCAGCAGCGCGTTGGGGGGCTACGAGCAGTACTTC
14	.	TRBV9	TRBJ2-7	.	CASSDEPNAYEQYF	TGTGCCAGCAGCGACGAGCCGAACGCCTACGAGCAGTACTTC
17	.	TRBV18	TRBJ2-3	TRBD1	CASSQKSTGASTDTQYF	TGTGCCAGCTCACAAAAATCGACAGGGGCGAGCACAGATACGCAGTATTTT
15	few	TRBV6-5	TRBJ1-2	TRBD1	CASSYRGRGKDGYTF	TGTGCCAGCAGTTACAGAGGCAGGGGGAAGGATGGCTACACCTTC
17	.	TRBV7-9	TRBJ1-1	.	CASSVRDFREVNTEAFF	TGTGCCAGCAGTGTCCGGGACTTCCGAGAGGTGAACACTGAAGCTTTCTTT
13	.	TRBV27	TRBJ1-2	.	CASSLAGSYGYTF	TGTGCCAGCAGTTTGGCAGGGTCCTATGGCTACACCTTC
14	.	TRBV29-1	TRBJ2-7	TRBD1	CSATQGQGVYEQYF	TGCAGCGCAACCCAGGGGCAGGGGGTTTACGAGCAGTACTTC
19	once	TRBV4-2	TRBJ2-1	.	CASSPDAPEARGSYNEQFF	TGTGCCAGCAGCCCGGATGCCCCTGAGGCCCGGGGATCCTACAATGAGCAGTTCTTC
10	.	TRBV6-4	TRBJ1-1	.	CASYGTEAFF	TGTGCCAGCTACGGCACTGAAGCTTTCTTT
14	once	TRBV7-9	TRBJ1-1	TRBD1	CASSLGTEYTEAFF	TGTGCCAGCAGCCTGGGGACAGAATACACTGAAGCTTTCTTT
15	.	TRBV7-6	TRBJ2-2	.	CASRPRGTNTGELFF	TGTGCCAGCAGACCAAGGGGGACGAACACCGGGGAGCTGTTTTTT
14	.	TRBV9	TRBJ1-5	.	CASAPGGYNQPQHF	TGTGCCAGCGCCCCCGGCGGGTACAATCAGCCCCAGCATTTT
14	few	TRBV30	TRBJ2-1	.	CAWSGSPADNEQFF	TGTGCCTGGAGTGGATCTCCAGCGGACAATGAGCAGTTCTTC
14	.	TRBV4-1	TRBJ2-7	.	CASSHPGPSYEQYF	TGCGCCAGCAGCCACCCAGGGCCTTCCTACGAGCAGTACTTC
15	.	TRBV27	TRBJ2-1	TRBD2	CASSLSGGAYNEQFF	TGTGCCAGCAGTTTAAGCGGGGGGGCCTACAATGAGCAGTTCTTC
15	.	TRBV12-5	TRBJ1-2	TRBD1	CASGLPSDRARGYTF	TGTGCTAGTGGTTTGCCCTCTGACAGGGCGCGCGGCTACACCTTC